The 2 T cell receptor beta chains listed next were all sequenced from one sample in a study of cytomegalovirus exposure and HLA in healthy donors. 60 Vbeta and 13 Jbeta primers were used in PCR. Profiling relied on immunoSEQ multiplex PCR, and the TCRdb table lists in-frame clones only, not all of them. Of approximately 190,000 clones detected, approximately 80% appear once; the ten largest clones hold 2.1%. The specimen sequenced was PBMCs. Every receptor here comes from a woman aged 18-35 years in good health and CMV-seropositive.

The V and J genes are TRBV7-8 and TRBJ2-5; 14 nucleotides match TRBD2. The CDR3 extends over 17 amino acids. Germline trimming cut 4 bases from V and 2 bases from J; bases unmatched to any gene: 6. Germline assignment: CDR1 SGHVS and CDR2 FQNEAQ. The CDR3 region has the DNA TGTGCCAGCAGCTCGACTAGCGGGGGGGCCCGGCAAGAGACCCAGTACTTC. Translating it yields CASSSTSGGARQETQYF.

This rearrangement joins TRBV9 to TRBJ2-7; weak D call: TRBD1 (5 bases). V dropped 4 bases and J dropped 3 bases, with 17 bases sitting between them. The germline V gene has CDR1 SGDLS and CDR2 YYNGEE. CDR3 length: 15 amino acids. As DNA, the CDR3 is TGTGCCAGCAGCATAGGGGCACATCCGAACTACGAGCAGTACTTC. The encoded protein is CASSIGAHPNYEQYF. Full variable domain (missing parts from reference TRBV9 and TRBJ2-7): DSGVTQTPKHLITATGQRVTLRCSPRSGDLSVYWYQQSLDQGLQFLIQYYNGEERAKGNILERFSAQQFPDLHSELNLSSLELGDSALYFCASSIGAHPNYEQYFGPGTRLTVT.